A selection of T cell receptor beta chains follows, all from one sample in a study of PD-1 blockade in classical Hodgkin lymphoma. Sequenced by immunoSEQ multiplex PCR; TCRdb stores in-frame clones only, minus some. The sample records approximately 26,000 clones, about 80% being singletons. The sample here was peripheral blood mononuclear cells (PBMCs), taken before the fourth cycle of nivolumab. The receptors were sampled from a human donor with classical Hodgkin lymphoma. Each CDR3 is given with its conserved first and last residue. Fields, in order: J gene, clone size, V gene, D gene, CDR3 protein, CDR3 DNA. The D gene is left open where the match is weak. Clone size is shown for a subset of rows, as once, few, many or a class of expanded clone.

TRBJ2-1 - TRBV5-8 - CASRSRDNPYNEQFF TGTGCCAGCAGGAGCCGGGACAACCCCTACAATGAGCAGTTCTTC
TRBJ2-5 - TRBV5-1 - CASSPAPTETQYF TGCGCCAGCAGTCCCGCCCCAACGGAGACCCAGTACTTC
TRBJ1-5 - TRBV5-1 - CASSSRKGEPQHF TGCGCCAGCAGCTCCCGCAAGGGCGAGCCCCAGCATTTT
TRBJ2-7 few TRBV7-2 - CASSRSVDPSAEQYF TGTGCCAGCAGCCGATCTGTGGACCCCTCAGCGGAGCAGTACTTC
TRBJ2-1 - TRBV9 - CASSVGLSPDEQFF TGTGCCAGCAGCGTAGGCTTGAGTCCGGATGAGCAGTTCTTC
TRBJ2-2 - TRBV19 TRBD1 CASSRGSPGQSNTGELFF TGTGCCAGTAGTAGAGGTTCGCCGGGACAGTCGAACACCGGGGAGCTGTTTTTT
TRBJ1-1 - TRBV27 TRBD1 CASSLQQGGGTEAFF TGTGCCAGCAGTTTACAACAGGGGGGAGGAACTGAAGCTTTCTTT
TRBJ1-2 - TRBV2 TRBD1 CASHRTGYGYTF TGTGCCAGCCACCGGACAGGGTACGGCTACACCTTC
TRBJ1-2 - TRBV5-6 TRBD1 CASSPQGAYGYTF TGTGCCAGCAGCCCGCAGGGGGCTTATGGCTACACCTTC
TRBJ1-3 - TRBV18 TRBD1 CASSPFRGLNGNTIYF TGTGCCAGCTCCCCTTTTAGGGGGCTCAATGGAAACACCATATATTTT
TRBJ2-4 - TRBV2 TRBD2 CASSQLAGGLAKNIQYF TGTGCCAGCAGCCAACTAGCGGGGGGATTAGCCAAAAACATTCAGTACTTC
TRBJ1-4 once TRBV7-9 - CASSLAGKNEKLFF TGTGCCAGCAGCTTAGCGGGCAAAAATGAAAAACTGTTTTTT
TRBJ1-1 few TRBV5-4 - CASSLDTNTEAFF TGTGCCAGCAGCCTGGACACAAACACTGAAGCTTTCTTT
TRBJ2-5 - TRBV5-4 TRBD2 CASSGVAGLETQYF TGTGCCAGCAGCGGGGTAGCGGGATTGGAGACCCAGTACTTC
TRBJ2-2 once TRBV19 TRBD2 CASSAGAGELFF TGTGCCAGTAGTGCGGGGGCCGGGGAGCTGTTTTTT
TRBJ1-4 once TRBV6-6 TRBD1 CASSNTGATNEKLFF TGTGCCAGCAGTAACACAGGGGCAACTAATGAAAAACTGTTTTTT
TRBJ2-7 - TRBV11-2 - CASSRIDGAYEQYF TGTGCCAGCAGCCGTATAGATGGGGCCTACGAGCAGTACTTC
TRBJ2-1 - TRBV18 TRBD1 CASSIRDSAWSEQFF TGTGCCAGCTCCATCCGGGACAGCGCATGGAGTGAGCAGTTCTTC
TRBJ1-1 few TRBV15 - CATSRGPEAFF TGTGCCACCAGCAGAGGTCCTGAAGCTTTCTTT
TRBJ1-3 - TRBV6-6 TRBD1 CASSYPTGTGNTIYF TGTGCCAGCAGTTACCCGACAGGGACTGGAAACACCATATATTTT
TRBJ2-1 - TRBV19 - CASSIDIYNEQFF TGTGCCAGTAGTATCGATATTTACAATGAGCAGTTCTTC
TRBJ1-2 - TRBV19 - CASSIQGAYGYTF TGTGCCAGTAGTATTCAGGGAGCCTATGGCTACACCTTC
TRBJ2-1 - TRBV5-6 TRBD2 CASSYSGGLHNEQFF TGTGCCAGCAGCTATAGCGGGGGACTCCACAATGAGCAGTTCTTC
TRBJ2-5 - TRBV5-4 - CASSLFGVQETQYF TGTGCCAGCAGCTTGTTCGGGGTTCAAGAGACCCAGTACTTC
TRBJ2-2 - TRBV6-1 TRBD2 CASSEVWAGGLNTGELFF TGTGCCAGCAGTGAAGTTTGGGCGGGAGGTTTGAACACCGGGGAGCTGTTTTTT
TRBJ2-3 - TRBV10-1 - CASSESGYKADTQYF TGCGCCAGCAGTGAGTCGGGCTATAAGGCAGATACGCAGTATTTT
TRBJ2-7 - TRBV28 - CASSSGQSLIYEQYF TGTGCCAGCAGTTCCGGTCAGAGCCTCATTTACGAGCAGTACTTC
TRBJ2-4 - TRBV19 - CASSPSGILAKNIQYF TGTGCCAGTAGTCCATCAGGGATCCTAGCCAAAAACATTCAGTACTTC
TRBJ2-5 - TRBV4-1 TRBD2 CASSQSSGGGETQYF TGCGCCAGCAGCCAAAGTTCCGGGGGAGGGGAGACCCAGTACTTC
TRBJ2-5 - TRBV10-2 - CASSRVWVETQYF TGCGCCAGCAGCAGGGTATGGGTTGAGACCCAGTACTTC
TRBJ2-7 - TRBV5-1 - CASSLTGFSYEQYF TGCGCCAGCAGCTTAACGGGATTCTCCTACGAGCAGTACTTC
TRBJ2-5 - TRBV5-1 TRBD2 CASSLIWREGLQTQYF TGCGCCAGCAGCCTAATCTGGCGGGAGGGCCTGCAGACCCAGTACTTC
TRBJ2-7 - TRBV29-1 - CSVDFGRSSYEQYF TGCAGCGTTGACTTCGGGCGGAGCTCCTACGAGCAGTACTTC
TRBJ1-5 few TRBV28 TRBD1 CASSRWTGGQPQHF TGTGCCAGCAGTCGATGGACAGGAGGGCAGCCCCAGCATTTT
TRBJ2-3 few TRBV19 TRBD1 CASAVDRGADTQYF TGTGCCAGTGCGGTCGACAGGGGCGCAGATACGCAGTATTTT
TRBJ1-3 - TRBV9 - CASNKGDRDSGNTIYF TGTGCCAGCAACAAGGGGGACCGAGACTCTGGAAACACCATATATTTT
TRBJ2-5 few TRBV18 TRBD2 CASSPTGLAGEETQYF TGTGCCAGCTCACCGACCGGACTAGCGGGAGAGGAGACCCAGTACTTC
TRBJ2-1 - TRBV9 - CASSVARSSYNEQFF TGTGCCAGCAGCGTAGCTCGGAGCTCCTACAATGAGCAGTTCTTC
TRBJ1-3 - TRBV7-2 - CASSQKTSGNTIYF TGTGCCAGCAGCCAGAAAACCTCCGGAAACACCATATATTTT
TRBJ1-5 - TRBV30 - CAWGGGSNQPQHF TGTGCCTGGGGTGGTGGAAGCAATCAGCCCCAGCATTTT
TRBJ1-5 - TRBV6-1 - CASSELAVSNQPQHF TGTGCCAGCAGTGAGTTGGCAGTTAGCAATCAGCCCCAGCATTTT
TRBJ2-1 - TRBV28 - CASRYNEQFF TGTGCCAGCCGCTACAATGAGCAGTTCTTC
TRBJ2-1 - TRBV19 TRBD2 CATRWEGRNNEQFF TGTGCCACAAGGTGGGAGGGCCGCAACAATGAGCAGTTCTTC
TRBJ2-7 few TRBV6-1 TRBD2 CASRRTSGSVYEQYF TGTGCCAGCAGAAGGACTAGCGGGAGTGTCTACGAGCAGTACTTC
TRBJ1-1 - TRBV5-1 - CASSPRQLNTEAFF TGCGCCAGCAGCCCGCGACAGCTGAACACTGAAGCTTTCTTT